This entry lists 27 T cell receptor beta chains sequenced from one sample in a study of regulatory T cells in long-lasting Graves disease. The authors built TCR beta libraries using iRepertoire HTBI primers and Arm-PCR of CDR3 regions. TCRdb independently ran MiXCR on the multiplex PCR reads; one entry per CDR3 protein. The table shows fewer than 350,000 distinct CDR3 sequences, with 18% occurring only once. The time point: newly diagnosed GD, antithyroid drugs for less than 3 months. There was RNA extracted from PBMCs, and the TCR library was made from it. Sequencing was performed on peripheral blood mononuclear cells (PBMCs), taken at new diagnosis, from a patient treated with antithyroid drugs. The receptors here all came from a female donor with Graves disease.

This clonotype has just a few counts. This sequence joins TRBV11-2 and TRBJ2-2; maybe TRBD2 (6 bases). The CDR3 has 16 residues. Trimming took 4 bases from V and 5 from J, leaving 17 bases between them. Germline values: CDR1 SGHAT, CDR2 FQNNGV. CDR3 in amino acids: CASSYREPLGTGELFF. The CDR3 nucleotides read TGTGCCAGCAGCTACCGGGAGCCCCTAGGAACCGGGGAGCTGTTTTTT.

This clonotype showed up many times. This rearrangement joins TRBV2 to TRBJ2-1; 10 positions agree with TRBD2. J was trimmed by 6 bases and V by 6 bases; bases with no gene match: 20. The CDR3 has 19 amino acids. Germline V lookup: CDR1 SNHLY, CDR2 FYNNEI. The CDR3 DNA sequence: TGTGCCAGCAGCGAACGCACTAGCGGGATTCGGCCCGACGCCAATGAGCAGTTCTTC. Protein sequence: CASSERTSGIRPDANEQFF.

Turning to this clonotype: A far larger clone is one nucleotide away, so this likely arose from a read error. The V gene is TRBV12-3 or TRBV12-4, the J gene TRBJ2-5; no firm D call. The germline V and J ends were trimmed by 1 base and 11 bases, with 29 bases remaining between them. The CDR3 covers 18 residues. CDR3 amino acids: CASSLEWLTFGSYNEQYF. As DNA, the CDR3 is TGTGCCAGCAGTTTAGAGTGGCTCACATTTGGCTCCTACAATGAGCAGTACTTC.

The sample holds many counts of this clonotype. The chain employs TRBV24-1 and TRBJ2-5; 12 bases match TRBD2. V was clipped by 12 bases and J by 5 bases; unmatched bases: 18. CDR1 is KGHDR, CDR2 SFDVKD, per germline. The CDR3 runs to 17 residues. CDR3 nucleotide sequence: TGTGCCGGACCGGGACACCCACTAGCGGGAGGACTGGAGACCCAGTACTTC. Its translation is CAGPGHPLAGGLETQYF.

This clonotype was recorded many times. This chain joins TRBV11-2 and TRBJ2-7; a possible D gene is TRBD1 (6 bases). CDR1 and CDR2 (germline): SGHAT, FQNNGV. The CDR3 has 14 amino acids. Trimming took 4 bases from V and 3 from J, leaving 13 bases between them. The CDR3 DNA reads as TGTGCCAGCAGCTGGTTCGACAGGAGCTACGAGCAGTACTTC. It translates to CASSWFDRSYEQYF.

This clonotype has at least ten counts. V gene TRBV7-9 combines with J gene TRBJ2-7; D ambiguous. Trimming left V 5 bases short and J 7 bases short, with 12 bases between. The CDR3 loop spans 12 amino acids. Germline V CDR1 and CDR2: SEHNR, FQNEAQ (reference sequence). The CDR3 bases are TGTGCCAGCAGCCCCCGAGGCCGTGAGCAGTACTTC. It is translated as CASSPRGREQYF. The full variable domain, its missing parts supplied by reference TRBV7-9 and TRBJ2-7, is DTGVSQNPRHKITKRGQNVTFRCDPISEHNRLYWYRQTLGQGPEFLTYFQNEAQLEKSRLLSDRFSAERPKGSFSTLEIQRTEQGDSAMYLCASSPRGREQYFGPGTRLTVT.

To note about this clonotype: A much larger clone is a single base away; this may be a read error. The chain has TRBV19 and TRBJ2-3; D might be TRBD1 or TRBD2, each matching 5 bases. The DNA end is a closer match to TRBJ2-7, so the J assignment may be wrong. The germline V gene encodes CDR1 LNHDA and CDR2 SQIVND (reference sequence). CDR3 length: 12 residues. The CDR3 region is CASSILGDEQYF. The CDR3 region has the DNA TGTGCCAGTAGTATATTGGGGGATGAGCAGTACTTC.

This clonotype has ten or more counts. The V and J genes are TRBV7-8 and TRBJ2-1; D gene unclear. Deletions cut 1 base from V and 8 bases from J, with 12 bases between. The CDR3 has 14 amino acids. CDR1 SGHVS and CDR2 FQNEAQ come from the germline V gene. The CDR3 region is CASSLVPSLDEQFF. The CDR3 DNA follows: TGTGCCAGCAGCTTAGTCCCGAGCTTGGATGAGCAGTTCTTC.

The table lists this clonotype with many counts. This sequence joins TRBV10-2 and TRBJ1-2, with D tentatively TRBD1 (6 bases). Germline lookup yields CDR1 WSHSY and CDR2 SAAADI. V lost 3 bases to trimming and J lost 4 bases, with 9 bases between them. The CDR3 length is 13 residues. CDR3 nucleotide sequence: TGCGCCAGCAGTGACGTAGGGGGCTATGGCTACACCTTC. The encoded protein is CASSDVGGYGYTF.

This clonotype was counted at least ten times. CDR3 sequence reads: CATRVGGSYEQYF. The CDR3 DNA reads TGTGCCACAAGAGTCGGGGGCTCCTACGAGCAGTACTTC. This sequence joins TRBV6-1 and TRBJ2-7; weak D call: TRBD2 (6 bases). V lost 10 bases and J 0 bases, leaving 13 bases between the germline ends. The CDR3 sequence is 13 residues long. Germline assignment: CDR1 MNHNS and CDR2 SASEGT.

For this clonotype: A far more abundant clone sits one base away, making this likely a read error. This chain links TRBV6-1 with TRBJ2-5; the D gene could be TRBD1 or TRBD2 (5 bases each). The CDR3 totals 13 residues. The germline V and J ends were trimmed by 10 bases and 11 bases, with 23 bases remaining between them. Germline CDR1 reads MNHNS; CDR2 reads SASEGT. For the CDR3, the DNA is TGTGCCACCTTAGACGGGACCTACAATGAGCAGTACTTC. Translation gives CATLDGTYNEQYF.

Turning to this clonotype: This CDR3 is missing its conserved last phenylalanine or tryptophan, likely due to a read error. The V and J genes are TRBV11-3 and TRBJ2-7; D is unclear. The CDR3 extends over 14 amino acids. Germline CDR1 is SGHNT and CDR2 is YENEEA. Trimming removed 5 bases from V and 0 bases from J, with 11 bases in between. The CDR3 DNA reads as TGTGCCAGCAGCCCCCGCGGCGGCTCCTACGAGCAGTACTTA. This sequence encodes CASSPRGGSYEQYL.

The V call is TRBV7-9, the J call TRBJ2-1; D unclear. Trimming pared 4 bases from V and 5 bases from J, leaving 9 bases between. The CDR3 loop spans 13 amino acids. Germline V gene sequence: CDR1 SEHNR, CDR2 FQNEAQ (reference sequence). The CDR3: CASSSPLDNEQFF. For the CDR3, the DNA is TGTGCCAGCAGCTCCCCCCTAGACAATGAGCAGTTCTTC.

A remark on this clonotype: A much larger clone is a single base away; this may be a read error. The CDR3 protein is CSARGADYGYAF. For the CDR3, the DNA is TGCAGTGCTAGGGGGGCGGACTATGGCTACGCCTTC. The chain uses TRBV20-1 and TRBJ1-2, with D possibly TRBD1 on 6 matching bases. Germline-derived CDR1 and CDR2 are DFQATT and SNEGSKA (reference sequence). The CDR3 runs to 12 residues.

This clonotype has only a few counts. V gene TRBV18 combines with J gene TRBJ2-2, with D perhaps given as TRBD1 or TRBD2 (5 bases each). This CDR3 spans 14 amino acids. Germline loops: CDR1 KGHSH, CDR2 LQKENI. V was pared by 6 bases and J by 7 bases, with 15 bases between. CDR3 sequence: CASSEDPGHGELFF. The CDR3 nucleotides are TGTGCCAGCTCCGAGGACCCGGGGCACGGGGAGCTGTTTTTT.

Concerning this clonotype: Just one base apart from a much larger clone, this may be a read error. The chain recombines TRBV3-1 with TRBJ2-2; D unclear. The germline V gene encodes CDR1 LGHDT and CDR2 YNNKEL (reference sequence). This CDR3 has 15 amino acids. Trimming removed 1 base at V and 4 bases at J, with 10 bases between. The CDR3 region is CASSQATLSTGELFF. The CDR3 DNA is TGTGCCAGCAGCCAAGCCACTCTGAGCACCGGGGAGCTGTTTTTT. The full variable domain, with the rest looked up from reference TRBV3-1 and TRBJ2-2, is DTAVSQTPKYLVTQMGNDKSIKCEQNLGHDTMYWYKQDSKKFLKIMFSYNNKELIINETVPNRFSPKSPDKAHLNLHINSLELGDSAVYFCASSQATLSTGELFFGEGSRLTVL.

This rearrangement joins TRBV5-1 to TRBJ2-7; 11 nucleotides match TRBD1. This CDR3 has 18 amino acids. Per germline, CDR1 SGHRS and CDR2 YFSETQ. Losses at the gene ends were 4 bases for V and 2 bases for J; bases not matched to a gene: 14. The CDR3 sequence: CASSPALAGQGAPYEQYF. CDR3 bases: TGCGCCAGCAGCCCTGCCCTTGCCGGACAGGGGGCCCCCTACGAGCAGTACTTC.

The chain links TRBV28 to TRBJ2-3; 14 positions agree with TRBD2. The CDR3 totals 17 residues. Trimming cost V 5 bases and J 4 bases; bases outside gene matches: 8. CDR1 is MDHEN and CDR2 is SYDVKM in the germline V gene. This CDR3 reads CASSPRGTSGSSDTQYF. DNA of the CDR3: TGTGCCAGCAGTCCCCGGGGGACTAGCGGGAGCTCAGATACGCAGTATTTT. Full variable domain (missing parts from reference TRBV28 and TRBJ2-3): DVKVTQSSRYLVKRTGEKVFLECVQDMDHENMFWYRQDPGLGLRLIYFSYDVKMKEKGDIPEGYSVSREKKERFSLILESASTNQTSMYLCASSPRGTSGSSDTQYFGPGTRLTVL.

There are many counts of this clonotype. The chain employs TRBV12-3 or TRBV12-4 and TRBJ2-7; D is tentatively TRBD1 or TRBD2 (6 bases each). Trimming took off 1 base at V and 6 bases at J, with 19 bases between the two ends. The CDR3 extends over 16 amino acids. The CDR3 DNA reads as TGTGCCAGCAGTTTAGGGTCGGGGGCAGGGGAAGGCGAGCAGTACTTC. Its protein is CASSLGSGAGEGEQYF.

This clonotype came up many times. V gene TRBV7-8 combines with J gene TRBJ2-1; a weak D match, TRBD2 (5 bases). This CDR3 region has 12 residues. Deletions cut 8 bases from V and 8 bases from J, with 13 bases between. Looked up from germline, CDR1 is SGHVS and CDR2 is FQNEAQ. CDR3 loop: CASGGLLHEQFF. CDR3 nucleotides: TGTGCCAGCGGCGGGCTTCTACATGAGCAGTTCTTC. The entire variable domain, with the rest obtained from reference TRBV7-8 and TRBJ2-1, is as follows: GAGVSQSPRYKVAKRGQDVALRCDPISGHVSLFWYQQALGQGPEFLTYFQNEAQLDKSGLPSDRFFAERPEGSVSTLKIQRTQQEDSAVYLCASGGLLHEQFFGPGTRLTVL.

This clonotype was seen at least ten times. This chain joins TRBV12-3 or TRBV12-4 and TRBJ2-2; a possible D gene is TRBD1 (6 bases). The V end lost 7 bases, the J end lost 2 bases, and 14 bases lay between the germline ends. The CDR3 totals 15 residues. CDR3 region: CASNDRTVNTGELFF. CDR3 DNA sequence: TGTGCCAGCAACGACCGGACAGTTAACACCGGGGAGCTGTTTTTT.

At least ten counts were recorded for this clonotype. J is TRBJ2-2 and V is TRBV15, with D perhaps matching TRBD2 (5 bases). The V gene lost 0 bases and the J gene lost 5 bases, with 16 bases spanning the gap. Looked up from germline, CDR1 is LNHNV and CDR2 is YYDKDF (reference sequence). CDR3 length: 17 amino acids. CDR3 amino acids: CATSRDSLADWTGELFF. The CDR3 nucleotides read TGTGCCACCAGCAGAGATTCCCTAGCAGACTGGACCGGGGAGCTGTTTTTT.

This clonotype was detected a few times. The chain links TRBV29-1 to TRBJ1-3, with D possibly matching TRBD1 (5 bases). Germline-derived CDR1 and CDR2 are SQVTM and ANQGSEA. This CDR3 region has 8 residues. Trimming shortened V by 1 base and J by 16 bases, and 5 bases separated the two germline ends. The CDR3 loop reads CSVEGGYF. The CDR3, as DNA: TGCAGCGTTGAAGGGGGGTATTTT.

V gene TRBV2 combines with J gene TRBJ2-5, with D possibly being TRBD1 or TRBD2 (5 bases each). Germline V CDR1 and CDR2: SNHLY, FYNNEI. The CDR3 spans 16 residues. Between the trimmed V and J ends, which lost 3 bases and 5 bases, there was a span of 19 bases. In nucleotides, the CDR3 is TGTGCCAGCAGTGAGCCGGGACGGAGAAGTGGGGAGACCCAGTACTTC. Its translation is CASSEPGRRSGETQYF.

The sample holds a few counts of this clonotype. This rearrangement joins TRBV29-1 to TRBJ1-3; 7 bases match TRBD1. The CDR3 spans 14 residues. Germline CDR1 SQVTM, CDR2 ANQGSEA. Unmatched junction bases numbered 11, after V lost 4 bases and J lost 8 bases. CDR3 DNA: TGCAGCGTTGCGGAGCGGACAGGAGTTGACACCATATATTTT. Amino acids: CSVAERTGVDTIYF.

The sample holds many counts of this clonotype. V and J are TRBV7-9 and TRBJ2-7; D unclear. The germline CDR1 and CDR2 sequences are SEHNR and FQNEAQ (reference sequence). The ends were cut back, 1 base at V and 3 bases at J, with 4 bases in the middle. This CDR3 comprises 12 residues. CDR3 sequence reads: CASSLVGYEQYF. As DNA, the CDR3 is TGTGCCAGCAGCTTAGTGGGCTACGAGCAGTACTTC.

V usage is TRBV19 and J usage is TRBJ1-2; tentative D call: TRBD1 (6 bases). Germline V gene data show CDR1 as LNHDA and CDR2 as SQIVND (reference sequence). The ends were cut back, 1 base at V and 4 bases at J, with 13 bases in the middle. The CDR3 contains 15 residues. In DNA form, the CDR3 reads TGTGCCAGTAGTATAGGGGGGCAGGGGACCTATGGCTACACCTTC. Its translation is CASSIGGQGTYGYTF.